Each of the 24 T cell receptor beta chains below was sequenced from the same sample in a study of T cell responses to AZD1222 COVID-19 vaccine. Method: immunoSEQ multiplex PCR; TCRdb's copy keeps in-frame clones and lacks some. The sample shows fewer than 150,000 clones, roughly 93% of them seen only once. This material consisted of peripheral blood, taken on day 0 of AZD1222 vaccination. The receptor source for this set is an adult in good health.

The chain links TRBV7-9 to TRBJ2-7; D remains ambiguous. The germline V gene encodes CDR1 SEHNR and CDR2 FQNEAQ (reference sequence). The V and J ends lost 2 bases and 3 bases respectively, with 2 bases between them. This CDR3 has 11 residues. CDR3 DNA: TGTGCCAGCAGCTTAAACTACGAGCAGTACTTC. Its protein product is CASSLNYEQYF.

The chain carries TRBV6-1 and TRBJ1-1; a weak D match, TRBD1 (5 bases). CDR1 is MNHNS, CDR2 SASEGT, per germline. Between the trimmed V and J ends, which lost 3 bases and 5 bases, there was a span of 13 bases. The CDR3 has 14 amino acids. In DNA form, the CDR3 reads TGTGCCAGCAGTGACCTCAGGGTTAGTACTGAAGCTTTCTTT. Translation gives CASSDLRVSTEAFF.

The CDR3 loop is CASSSPGGRGPYF. The CDR3 coding sequence is TGTGCCAGCAGCTCCCCAGGGGGCAGGGGGCCGTATTTT. The V gene is TRBV7-9, the J gene TRBJ2-3, with 8 nucleotides matching TRBD1. The CDR3 loop spans 13 amino acids. V dropped 4 bases and J dropped 14; count of bases not matched to a gene: 11. Germline V CDR1 and CDR2: SEHNR, FQNEAQ (reference sequence).

The chain employs TRBV5-8 and TRBJ1-5; 7 nucleotides match TRBD1. The CDR3 runs 15 residues. Germline CDR1 and CDR2: SGHTS and YDEGEE. V shed 5 bases and J 3 bases; nucleotides not matched to a gene: 8. CDR3 in amino acids: CASSRRQGPNQPQHF. CDR3 nucleotide sequence: TGTGCCAGCAGTCGCCGACAGGGACCCAATCAGCCCCAGCATTTT.

This chain uses TRBV5-1 with TRBJ2-5; 10 bases line up with TRBD2. This CDR3 has 15 amino acids. CDR1 SGHRS and CDR2 YFSETQ come from the germline V gene. V gave up 0 bases and J gave up 3 bases; unmatched junction bases: 2. CDR3 sequence reads: CASSLALAGEETQYF. The CDR3 DNA reads TGCGCCAGCAGCTTGGCTCTAGCGGGGGAAGAGACCCAGTACTTC.

This chain connects TRBV3-1 (or the pseudogene TRBV3-2) to TRBJ2-3; TRBD1 agrees at 8 bases. Germline V lookup: CDR1 LGHDT, CDR2 YNNKEL (reference sequence). CDR3 size: 16 residues. Trimming removed 4 bases from V and 0 bases from J; junction bases left unmatched: 6. DNA for the CDR3: TGTGCCAGCAGCCGCGGGACAGGAGATAGCACAGATACGCAGTATTTT. This codes for CASSRGTGDSTDTQYF.

V usage is TRBV19 and J usage is TRBJ1-1; D perhaps matches TRBD1 (5 bases). Trimming took off 3 bases at V and 2 bases at J, with 10 bases between the two ends. In germline, CDR1 is LNHDA, CDR2 SQIVND (reference sequence). The CDR3 totals 14 residues. The chain's CDR3 is CASSMTARNTEAFF. The CDR3 DNA sequence: TGTGCCAGTAGTATGACAGCTCGTAACACTGAAGCTTTCTTT. Looking up the rest from reference TRBV19 and TRBJ1-1 gives the full variable domain: DGGITQSPKYLFRKEGQNVTLSCEQNLNHDAMYWYRQDPGQGLRLIYYSQIVNDFQKGDIAEGYSVSREKKESFPLTVTSAQKNPTAFYLCASSMTARNTEAFFGQGTRLTVV.

CDR3 residues: CASSSVGSPLHF. CDR3 nucleotides: TGTGCCAGCAGTTCGGTAGGCTCACCCCTCCACTTT. This sequence joins TRBV12-3 or TRBV12-4 and TRBJ1-6; D unclear. The ends were cut back, 4 bases at V and 10 bases at J, with 8 bases in the middle. CDR3 length: 12 residues.

The rearrangement links TRBV6-6 to TRBJ2-1, with TRBD1 as a possible D gene (5 bases). Trimming took off 1 base at V and 6 bases at J, with 10 bases between the two ends. Germline CDR1 and CDR2: MNHNY and SVGAGI (reference sequence). The CDR3 covers 14 residues. CDR3: CASSYFDSLNEQFF. Written as DNA, the CDR3 is TGTGCCAGCAGTTACTTCGACAGCCTCAATGAGCAGTTCTTC.

This clone was seen a single time. Other DNA sequences within the sample encode an identical CDR3. The chain is built from TRBV7-9 and TRBJ1-5, with D tentatively TRBD1 (6 bases). V was cut by 3 bases and J by 0 bases, with 6 bases left in between. CDR1 is SEHNR and CDR2 is FQNEAQ in the germline V gene (reference sequence). The CDR3 runs 14 residues. The CDR3 DNA sequence: TGTGCCAGCAGCTTGGGACATAGCAATCAGCCCCAGCATTTT. This translates into CASSLGHSNQPQHF.

The chain has TRBV2 and TRBJ2-1; 7 bases match TRBD1. The junction had 6 bases not matched to a gene; V was cut back by 7 bases and J by 3 bases. Germline assignment: CDR1 SNHLY and CDR2 FYNNEI. The CDR3 is made up of 14 amino acids. The chain's CDR3 is CASKGGLLYNEQFF. The CDR3 nucleotides read TGTGCCAGCAAAGGGGGCTTACTCTACAATGAGCAGTTCTTC.

The chain is built from TRBV5-1 and TRBJ2-5, with TRBD2 as a possible D gene (5 bases). V dropped 2 bases and J dropped 5 bases, with 7 bases sitting between them. The germline V gene encodes CDR1 SGHRS and CDR2 YFSETQ. The CDR3 has 12 amino acids. DNA for the CDR3: TGCGCCAGCAGCTTTGGCGGGGAGACCCAGTACTTC. It yields the protein CASSFGGETQYF.

V is TRBV6-5 and J is TRBJ1-2; 10 bases align to TRBD1. Trimming cost V 9 bases and J 4 bases; bases outside gene matches: 5. Germline lookup yields CDR1 MNHEY and CDR2 SVGAGI. The CDR3 is 13 residues long. In nucleotides, the CDR3 is TGTGCCAGTACCAGGACAGGGGGCTATGGCTACACCTTC. This encodes CASTRTGGYGYTF.

The V gene is TRBV11-2, the J gene TRBJ1-4; 8 positions agree with TRBD1. This CDR3 has 16 residues. V dropped 3 bases and J dropped 4; count of bases not matched to a gene: 7. Germline CDR1 SGHAT, CDR2 FQNNGV. The CDR3 DNA is TGTGCCAGCAGCTTGCAGGGGGCGTATGGTAATGAAAAACTGTTTTTT. Residues: CASSLQGAYGNEKLFF. Full variable domain (missing parts from reference TRBV11-2 and TRBJ1-4): EAGVAQSPRYKIIEKRQSVAFWCNPISGHATLYWYQQILGQGPKLLIQFQNNGVVDDSQLPKDRFSAERLKGVDSTLKIQPAKLEDSAVYLCASSLQGAYGNEKLFFGSGTQLSVL.

The CDR3 DNA reads TGTGCCAGTACCCAAGGACAGGGCGGGACCGGGGAGCTGTTTTTT. Amino acid sequence: CASTQGQGGTGELFF. The rearrangement links TRBV19 to TRBJ2-2; 8 bases are a match to TRBD1. The CDR3 is made up of 15 amino acids. Germline values: CDR1 LNHDA, CDR2 SQIVND (reference sequence). V was clipped by 7 bases and J by 5 bases; unmatched bases: 9.

Only one count was recorded for this clone. This rearrangement joins TRBV19 to TRBJ1-2; the match to TRBD1 covers 9 bases. The CDR3 sequence is 16 residues long. Germline V gives CDR1 LNHDA, CDR2 SQIVND (reference sequence). V trimming: 4 bases; J trimming: 4 bases; junction bases outside the gene matches: 10. CDR3 DNA: TGTGCCAGTAGTACGGAGGGGGGACAGGGACTCTATGGCTACACCTTC. Translation: CASSTEGGQGLYGYTF.

V and J are TRBV6-5 and TRBJ1-2; a possible D gene is TRBD1 (5 bases). This CDR3 is 14 amino acids long. V was shortened by 0 bases and J by 4 bases, with 9 bases between the two germline ends. The germline gives CDR1 MNHEY, CDR2 SVGAGI. Here the CDR3 reads CASSYSGGTYGYTF. The CDR3 DNA is TGTGCCAGCAGTTACTCGGGGGGTACCTATGGCTACACCTTC.

The rearrangement links TRBV11-2 to TRBJ2-7, with D unclear. Germline assignment: CDR1 SGHAT and CDR2 FQNNGV. This CDR3 is 14 amino acids long. Trimming removed 1 base from V and 6 bases from J, with 13 bases in between. The CDR3 coding sequence is TGTGCCAGCAGCTTAGGGGCCCCCGTCGGCGAGCAGTACTTC. It yields the protein CASSLGAPVGEQYF.

A single count supports this clone. The gene calls are TRBV19 and TRBJ1-5; 7 nucleotides align to TRBD1. The CDR3 covers 15 residues. Germline trimming cut 4 bases from V and 1 base from J; bases unmatched to any gene: 4. The V gene's germline CDR1 is LNHDA and CDR2 SQIVND (reference sequence). CDR3 DNA: TGTGCCAGTAGTACCCTGGGACAGAGCAATCAGCCCCAGCATTTT. Protein sequence: CASSTLGQSNQPQHF.

This clone was seen only once. The chain recombines TRBV15 with TRBJ2-7; possibly TRBD2 for D (5 bases). The ends were cut back, 0 bases at V and 5 bases at J, with 17 bases in the middle. CDR1 LNHNV and CDR2 YYDKDF come from the germline V gene (reference sequence). CDR3 size: 16 residues. The CDR3 loop reads CATSRDQWTGPNEQYF. The CDR3 bases are TGTGCCACCAGCAGAGATCAATGGACTGGGCCTAACGAGCAGTACTTC. Combining the CDR3 with reference TRBV15 and TRBJ2-7 gives the whole variable domain DAMVIQNPRYQVTQFGKPVTLSCSQTLNHNVMYWYQQKSSQAPKLLFHYYDKDFNNEADTPDNFQSRRPNTSFCFLDIRSPGLGDTAMYLCATSRDQWTGPNEQYFGPGTRLTVT.

In nucleotides, the CDR3 is TGTGCCAGCAGTGAAGCAGGAGGGGGCCTCTACAATGAGCAGTTCTTC. It codes for CASSEAGGGLYNEQFF. The gene calls are TRBV6-1 and TRBJ2-1; a weak D match, TRBD1 (7 bases). The ends were cut back, 0 bases at V and 3 bases at J, with 12 bases in the middle. The CDR3 runs to 16 residues. In germline, CDR1 is MNHNS, CDR2 SASEGT.

The rearrangement joins TRBV10-3 to TRBJ2-7; tentative D call: TRBD1 (6 bases). Germline V gene data show CDR1 as ENHRY and CDR2 as SYGVKD. This CDR3 contains 14 residues. The V and J ends lost 2 bases and 2 bases respectively, with 10 bases between them. In nucleotides, the CDR3 is TGTGCCATCAGTGAGCCCAGGGGCGCCTACGAGCAGTACTTC. This encodes CAISEPRGAYEQYF.

This chain connects TRBV10-3 to TRBJ2-1; 10 bases agree with TRBD1. The germline V gene has CDR1 ENHRY and CDR2 SYGVKD. V gave up 7 bases and J gave up 9 bases; unmatched junction bases: 9. The CDR3 extends over 14 amino acids. The CDR3 region has the DNA TGTGCCATCAATCGGGGACAGGGGCTGGGTGAGCAGTTCTTC. Translation gives CAINRGQGLGEQFF.

The chain links TRBV6-5 to TRBJ2-2; D not resolved. The CDR3 is 13 amino acids. CDR1 MNHEY and CDR2 SVGAGI come from the germline V gene. Deletions cut 2 bases from V and 3 bases from J, with 4 bases between. The CDR3 spells CASSYRDTGELFF. CDR3 nucleotide sequence: TGTGCCAGCAGTTACCGGGACACCGGGGAGCTGTTTTTT.